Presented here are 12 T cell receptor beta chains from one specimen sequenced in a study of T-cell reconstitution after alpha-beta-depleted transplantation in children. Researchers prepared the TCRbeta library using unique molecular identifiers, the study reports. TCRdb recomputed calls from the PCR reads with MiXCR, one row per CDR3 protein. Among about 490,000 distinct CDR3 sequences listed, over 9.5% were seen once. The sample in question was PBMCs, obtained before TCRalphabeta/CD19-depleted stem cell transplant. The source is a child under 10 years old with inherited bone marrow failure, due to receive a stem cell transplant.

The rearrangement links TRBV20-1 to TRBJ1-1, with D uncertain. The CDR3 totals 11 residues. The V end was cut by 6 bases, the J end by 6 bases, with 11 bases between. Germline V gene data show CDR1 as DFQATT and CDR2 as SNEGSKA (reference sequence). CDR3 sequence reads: CSAEGNAEAFF. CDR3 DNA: TGCAGTGCCGAGGGAAACGCTGAAGCTTTCTTT.

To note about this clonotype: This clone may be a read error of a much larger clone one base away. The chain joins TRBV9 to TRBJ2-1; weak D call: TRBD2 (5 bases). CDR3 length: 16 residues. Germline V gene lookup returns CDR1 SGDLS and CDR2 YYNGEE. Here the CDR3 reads CASSVAPLDSCNEQFF. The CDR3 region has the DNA TGTGCCAGCAGCGTAGCCCCACTGGACTCCTGCAATGAGCAGTTCTTC.

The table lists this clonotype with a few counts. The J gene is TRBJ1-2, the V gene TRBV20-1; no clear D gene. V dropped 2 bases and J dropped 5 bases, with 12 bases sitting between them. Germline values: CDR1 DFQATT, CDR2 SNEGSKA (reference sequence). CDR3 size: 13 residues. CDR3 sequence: CSARYLGEYGYTF. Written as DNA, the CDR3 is TGCAGTGCTAGATATCTGGGAGAATATGGCTACACCTTC.

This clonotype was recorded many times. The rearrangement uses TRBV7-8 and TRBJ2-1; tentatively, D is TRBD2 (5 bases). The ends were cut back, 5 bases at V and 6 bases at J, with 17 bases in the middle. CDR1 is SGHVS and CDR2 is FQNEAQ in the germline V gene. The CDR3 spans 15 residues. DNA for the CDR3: TGTGCCAGCAGCCCCGGGAAGGGAGTCGGCAATGAGCAGTTCTTC. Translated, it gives CASSPGKGVGNEQFF.

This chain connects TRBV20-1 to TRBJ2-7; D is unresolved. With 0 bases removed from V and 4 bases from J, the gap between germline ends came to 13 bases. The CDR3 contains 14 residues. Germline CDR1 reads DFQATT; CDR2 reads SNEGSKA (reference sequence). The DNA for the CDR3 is TGCAGTGCTAGAGATACGAATCAGAGGTACGAGCAGTACTTC. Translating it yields CSARDTNQRYEQYF.

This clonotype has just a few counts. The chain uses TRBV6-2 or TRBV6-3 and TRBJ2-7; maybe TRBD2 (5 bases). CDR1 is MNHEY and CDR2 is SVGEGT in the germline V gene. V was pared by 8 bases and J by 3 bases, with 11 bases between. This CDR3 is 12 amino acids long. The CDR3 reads CASGERIYEQYF. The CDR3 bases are TGTGCCAGCGGCGAGCGGATCTACGAGCAGTACTTC.

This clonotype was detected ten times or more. The DNA for the CDR3 is TGTGCCAGCAGTTTTATCCCGGGGGCTTACGAGCAGTACTTC. It translates to CASSFIPGAYEQYF. The chain has TRBV27 and TRBJ2-7; possibly TRBD1 or TRBD2 for D (6 bases each). Germline V gene sequence: CDR1 MNHEY, CDR2 SMNVEV (reference sequence). V dropped 3 bases and J dropped 4 bases, with 13 bases sitting between them. The CDR3 loop spans 14 amino acids.

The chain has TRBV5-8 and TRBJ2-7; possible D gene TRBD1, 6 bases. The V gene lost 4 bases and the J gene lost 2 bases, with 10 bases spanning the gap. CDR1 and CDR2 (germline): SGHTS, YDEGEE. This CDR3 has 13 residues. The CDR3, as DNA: TGTGCCAGCAGCCGGACAGCCGCCTACGAGCAGTACTTC. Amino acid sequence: CASSRTAAYEQYF.

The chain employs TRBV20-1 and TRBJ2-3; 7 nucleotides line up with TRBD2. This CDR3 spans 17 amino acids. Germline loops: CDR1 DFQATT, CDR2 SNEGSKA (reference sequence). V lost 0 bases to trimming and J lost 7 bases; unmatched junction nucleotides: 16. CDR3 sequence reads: CSARDQGRGRASNTQYF. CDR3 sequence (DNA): TGCAGTGCTAGAGATCAGGGTCGGGGGAGGGCTTCGAATACGCAGTATTTT.

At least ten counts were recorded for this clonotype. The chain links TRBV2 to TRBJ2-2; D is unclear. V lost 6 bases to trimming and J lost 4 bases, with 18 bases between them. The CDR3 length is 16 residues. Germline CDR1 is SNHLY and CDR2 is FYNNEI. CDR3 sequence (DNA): TGTGCCAGCAGCCCGACTCCTCTGGGTGGCACCGGGGAGCTGTTTTTT. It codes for CASSPTPLGGTGELFF.

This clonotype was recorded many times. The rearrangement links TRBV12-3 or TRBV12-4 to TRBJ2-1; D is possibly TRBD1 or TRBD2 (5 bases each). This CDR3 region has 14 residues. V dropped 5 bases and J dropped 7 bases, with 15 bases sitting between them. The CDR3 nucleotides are TGTGCCAGCAGTAGGGACGGAGGTGGTAATGAGCAGTTCTTC. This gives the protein CASSRDGGGNEQFF.

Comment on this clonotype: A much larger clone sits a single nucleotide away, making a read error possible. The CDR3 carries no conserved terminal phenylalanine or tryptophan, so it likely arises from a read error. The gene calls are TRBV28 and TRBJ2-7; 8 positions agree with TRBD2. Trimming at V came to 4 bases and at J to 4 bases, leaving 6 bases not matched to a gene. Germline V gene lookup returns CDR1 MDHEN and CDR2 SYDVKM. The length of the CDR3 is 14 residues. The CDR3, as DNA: TGTGCCAGCAGTTCACCGGGACTAGATTACGAGCAGTACATC. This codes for CASSSPGLDYEQYI.